The sequence of this T cell receptor (beta chain) was determined in a study of blood T cells in healthy people across ages. Study outcomes and limitations: Researchers said unsorted PBMCs prevented a conclusive naive versus antigen-experienced comparison. Nothing was known about donor CMV status, and this possibly confounded expanded clonotype changes.

PCR was performed a second time for roughly 7 to 12 cycles using a sample-barcoded 5' primer and a J-beta primer mix. Via MiXCR, TCRdb re-called the 5' RACE reads, giving one row per CDR3 protein. The profile shows roughly 680,000 distinct CDR3 sequences, over 40% of them singletons. This clonotype was observed a few times. No antigen is known for it. V lost 5 bases and J lost 4; bases outside the gene matches: 8. The CDR3 loop spans 15 amino acids. Looked up from germline, CDR1 is MDHEN and CDR2 is SYDVKM. This TCR came from a woman of 80 years or more in good health. The chain links TRBV28 to TRBJ2-1; 7 nucleotides agree with TRBD1. Input material: blood. The CDR3 DNA sequence: TGTGCCAGCAGTAAACCCGGGACAGCGTACAATGAGCAGTTCTTC. This codes for CASSKPGTAYNEQFF. Using reference TRBV28 and TRBJ2-1 for the parts outside the CDR3, the full variable domain is DVKVTQSSRYLVKRTGEKVFLECVQDMDHENMFWYRQDPGLGLRLIYFSYDVKMKEKGDIPEGYSVSREKKERFSLILESASTNQTSMYLCASSKPGTAYNEQFFGPGTRLTVL.